The 23 T cell receptor beta chains below come from one sample, sequenced in a study of T cell repertoires in cytomegalovirus infection. TCRdb used MiXCR to reprocess the reads, holding one entry per CDR3 protein. There are approximately 500,000 distinct CDR3 sequences in the sample; approximately 15% occur only once, and around 25% lies in the top ten. Input material: CD8+ T cells from PBMCs. Every receptor here comes from a human donor in good health (CMV status not recorded). Some clones in this sample may be carry-over from other donors' samples.

This clonotype showed up just a few times. This sequence joins TRBV6-5 and TRBJ2-5, with TRBD1 identical over 8 bases. CDR3 size: 15 residues. Germline V gene lookup returns CDR1 MNHEY and CDR2 SVGAGI. V was clipped by 6 bases and J by 1 base; unmatched bases: 7. The CDR3 DNA reads as TGTGCCAGCAGCCTTGGACAGGGCGTCCAAGAGACCCAGTACTTC. Protein product: CASSLGQGVQETQYF.

This clonotype has a count of ten or more. The chain is built from TRBV12-3 or TRBV12-4 and TRBJ2-5; D unclear. The CDR3 runs to 13 residues. V lost 5 bases and J lost 5, with 12 bases in between. In nucleotides, the CDR3 is TGTGCCAGCAGTCCCGGGTCCACGGAGACCCAGTACTTC. Its protein is CASSPGSTETQYF.

The sample holds many counts of this clonotype. The chain recombines TRBV10-3 with TRBJ2-1, with D possibly matching TRBD1 (6 bases). The V end was cut by 2 bases, the J end by 6 bases, with 11 bases between. CDR3 length: 14 amino acids. CDR1 is ENHRY, CDR2 SYGVKD, per germline. In DNA form, the CDR3 reads TGTGCCATCAGTGAGAGGGACAAGATCAATGAGCAGTTCTTC. Its protein is CAISERDKINEQFF.

The table lists this clonotype with a few counts. The CDR3 DNA is TGTGCCAGCAGTGAAATTGACCTGTCCAGGGGGACAGATACGCAGTATTTT. It yields the protein CASSEIDLSRGTDTQYF. The chain has TRBV6-1 and TRBJ2-3; 7 bases line up with TRBD1. After removal of 2 bases from V and 3 bases from J, the junction contained 11 bases not matched to a gene. The CDR3 totals 17 residues. CDR1 is MNHNS and CDR2 is SASEGT in the germline V gene.

This clonotype has a count of ten or more. The chain recombines TRBV7-6 with TRBJ2-7; the match to TRBD1 covers 10 bases. This CDR3 is 14 amino acids long. J was trimmed by 8 bases and V by 6 bases; bases with no gene match: 10. Germline assignment: CDR1 SGHVS and CDR2 FNYEAQ. CDR3 residues: CASRSGTGAPKQYF. DNA for the CDR3: TGTGCCAGCAGGTCCGGGACAGGGGCCCCGAAGCAGTACTTC.

Note on this clonotype: This may be a read error, as it is one base from a much larger clone. This chain joins TRBV11-3 and TRBJ2-1; D gene uncertain. Trimming cost V 5 bases and J 0 bases, with 23 bases left between them. The germline V gene has CDR1 SGHNT and CDR2 YENEEA. This CDR3 spans 19 amino acids. CDR3 DNA sequence: TGTGCCAGCAGCCCCGGATCCGAGGAGAGGACCAGCTCCTACAATGAGCAGTTCTTC. Its translation: CASSPGSEERTSSYNEQFF.

This clonotype was counted ten times or more. This chain joins TRBV23-1 and TRBJ1-2, with D uncertain. TRBV23-1 is labeled an ORF, and its function is uncertain. V was shortened by 3 bases and J by 8 bases, with 13 bases between the two germline ends. The CDR3 is made up of 13 amino acids. The CDR3 DNA reads as TGCGCCAGCAGTCAGGGGAGGGCTTCCGGCTACACCTTC. This codes for CASSQGRASGYTF.

This clonotype was seen ten or more times. The rearrangement links TRBV7-8 to TRBJ2-1; tentative D call: TRBD2 (5 bases). Between the trimmed V and J ends, which lost 5 bases and 4 bases, there was a span of 18 bases. This CDR3 contains 16 residues. Germline CDR1 reads SGHVS; CDR2 reads FQNEAQ. For the CDR3, the DNA is TGTGCCAGCAGCATTCCCCGCGGGCCCGATTACAATGAGCAGTTCTTC. Translation gives CASSIPRGPDYNEQFF.

This clonotype was counted only a few times. The rearrangement links TRBV4-1 to TRBJ1-6, with TRBD1 identical over 10 bases. The germline gives CDR1 MGHRA, CDR2 YSYEKL. With V trimmed by 3 bases and J by 7 bases, 6 bases remained unmatched. The CDR3 runs 16 residues. The CDR3 DNA is TGCGCCAGCAGCCATCGAATGACAGGGGGCAATTCACCCCTCCACTTT. This gives the protein CASSHRMTGGNSPLHF.

This clonotype was detected many times. This chain links TRBV6-5 with TRBJ1-5; 9 bases are a match to TRBD1. Germline values: CDR1 MNHEY, CDR2 SVGAGI. The CDR3 consists of 17 residues. Trimming took 0 bases from V and 1 from J; bases not matched to a gene: 4. CDR3 coding DNA: TGTGCCAGCAGTTACTCGGGACAGGGAAAGAGCAATCAGCCCCAGCATTTT. It translates to CASSYSGQGKSNQPQHF.

Details on this clonotype: A much larger clone lies one base from this, so it may be a read error. The chain carries TRBV4-1 and TRBJ2-7, with 9 bases that match TRBD1. The CDR3 has 15 amino acids. The germline CDR1 and CDR2 sequences are MGHRA and YSYEKL. This CDR3 reads CDSSQGQGFFYEQYF. Here the CDR3 DNA reads TGCGACAGCAGCCAAGGACAGGGGTTTTTCTACGAGCAGTACTTC.

This chain joins TRBV4-1 and TRBJ2-5, with D perhaps assigned TRBD1 or TRBD2 (5 bases each). Germline assignment: CDR1 MGHRA and CDR2 YSYEKL. This CDR3 has 15 amino acids. Between the trimmed V and J ends, which lost 1 base and 5 bases, there was a span of 14 bases. The chain's CDR3 is CASSQGEGTLETQYF. CDR3 sequence (DNA): TGCGCCAGCAGCCAAGGAGAAGGGACCCTGGAGACCCAGTACTTC.

This clonotype was seen many times. The rearrangement uses TRBV28 and TRBJ2-1, with 13 bases fitting TRBD2. The CDR3 runs 21 residues. Trimming cost V 5 bases and J 0 bases; bases outside gene matches: 16. In germline, CDR1 is MDHEN, CDR2 SYDVKM. The CDR3 DNA sequence: TGTGCCAGCAGTGCCTCCACTAGCGGGAGGGGAGAGGGTAGCTCCTACAATGAGCAGTTCTTC. Its protein is CASSASTSGRGEGSSYNEQFF.

This clonotype occurred a few times. V is TRBV6-1 and J is TRBJ2-1, with D tentatively TRBD2 (6 bases). The CDR3 covers 16 residues. Germline V gene data show CDR1 as MNHNS and CDR2 as SASEGT. V gave up 2 bases and J gave up 4 bases, with 15 bases separating them. CDR3 in DNA: TGTGCCAGCAGTGAATGGGTGGGGGGACTTTACAATGAGCAGTTCTTC. It encodes CASSEWVGGLYNEQFF.

This clonotype was recorded a few times. This chain connects TRBV6-5 to TRBJ1-6; no definite D call. Trimming removed 2 bases from V and 11 bases from J, with 7 bases in between. The CDR3 loop spans 12 amino acids. Germline-derived CDR1 and CDR2 are MNHEY and SVGAGI. The CDR3 nucleotides are TGTGCCAGCAGTTACATGGGCCCACCCCTCCACTTT. It codes for CASSYMGPPLHF.

The chain employs TRBV28 and TRBJ2-7; D remains unclear. The CDR3 spans 11 residues. Trimming cost V 8 bases and J 6 bases, with 11 bases left between them. Germline-derived CDR1 and CDR2 are MDHEN and SYDVKM. CDR3 bases: TGTGCCAGCGTTGGACCTTCCGAGCAGTACTTC. It is translated as CASVGPSEQYF.

This clonotype was seen many times. The chain links TRBV7-2 to TRBJ2-5; 7 nucleotides line up with TRBD1. In germline, CDR1 is SGHTA, CDR2 FQGNSA. This CDR3 is built from 16 residues. Trimming cost V 2 bases and J 1 base; bases outside gene matches: 7. The CDR3 protein is CASSLLPGTAQETQYF. The CDR3 nucleotides are TGTGCCAGCAGCTTACTGCCGGGGACAGCCCAAGAGACCCAGTACTTC.

This clonotype was counted at least ten times. The CDR3 region has the DNA TGTGCCAGCAGTGCACGCCGGCTCTCAGTAGAAGATACGCAGTATTTT. Encoded protein: CASSARRLSVEDTQYF. This chain connects TRBV6-1 to TRBJ2-3, with D unclear. Germline V lookup: CDR1 MNHNS, CDR2 SASEGT. This CDR3 contains 16 residues. Trimming took off 4 bases at V and 5 bases at J, with 19 bases between the two ends.

The V gene is TRBV14, the J gene TRBJ2-7, with 8 bases matching TRBD1. This CDR3 contains 16 residues. The germline V gene has CDR1 SGHDN and CDR2 FVKESK. V shed 3 bases and J 3 bases; nucleotides not matched to a gene: 10. The CDR3 reads CASSHTGTGAFYEQYF. The CDR3 DNA is TGTGCCAGCAGCCATACTGGGACAGGAGCCTTCTACGAGCAGTACTTC.

The chain has TRBV27 and TRBJ1-4, with 9 bases that match TRBD1. The CDR3 is 14 residues long. From germline, CDR1 is MNHEY and CDR2 SMNVEV (reference sequence). The V segment lost 6 bases and the J segment 6 bases; nucleotides outside the gene matches: 5. CDR3 DNA sequence: TGTGCCAGCAGCGAGGACAGGGGAGATGAAAAACTGTTTTTT. It is translated as CASSEDRGDEKLFF.

This clonotype was recorded at least ten times. The chain recombines TRBV6-1 with TRBJ2-5, with D perhaps TRBD1 (6 bases). V was shortened by 4 bases and J by 7 bases, with 22 bases between the two germline ends. The CDR3 runs 16 residues. CDR1 is MNHNS and CDR2 is SASEGT in the germline V gene. CDR3 in amino acids: CASSVYYGQNSGTQYF. CDR3 DNA sequence: TGTGCCAGCAGTGTCTATTATGGACAGAATAGTGGGACCCAGTACTTC.

This clonotype was recorded many times. The chain has TRBV7-6 and TRBJ2-7, with 16 bases aligning to TRBD2. The CDR3 spans 18 residues. The trim removed 5 bases at V and 6 bases at J, leaving 13 bases unmatched. Per germline, CDR1 SGHVS and CDR2 FNYEAQ. The CDR3 reads CASSPPGLAGGPGLEQYF. CDR3 sequence (DNA): TGTGCCAGCAGCCCTCCGGGACTAGCGGGAGGGCCCGGGCTCGAGCAGTACTTC.

The V gene is TRBV5-1, the J gene TRBJ2-4; 10 bases match TRBD1. Germline-derived CDR1 and CDR2 are SGHRS and YFSETQ. After removal of 0 bases from V and 2 bases from J, the junction contained 5 bases not matched to a gene. The CDR3 runs 17 residues. For the CDR3, the DNA is TGCGCCAGCAGCTTGGTGGACAGGGGGGAGTCCAAAAACATTCAGTACTTC. Translating gives CASSLVDRGESKNIQYF.